This T cell receptor (beta chain) derives from a study of regulatory T cells in long-lasting Graves disease (dated by TCRdb to 2020 to 2023). In the study overall: Newly diagnosed Graves' disease patients had taken antithyroid drugs for less than 3 months. Peripheral blood TCR sequencing and RNA sequencing compared persistent Graves' disease patients with newly diagnosed Graves' disease patients. The study took place in China and was registered as a clinical trial. A total of around 35 samples underwent TCR sequencing, from 13 patients with persistent Graves' disease and some 20 patients with newly diagnosed Graves' disease. On the study overall, not on this receptor specifically: As a limitation, the authors acknowledged that the small sample size may reduce accuracy. Sequencing and analysis were limited to the TCR beta chain. Because the primary lesion, thyroid tissue, could not be accessed, the study looked at peripheral blood alone. Preferential use of TRBV28, TRBJ1-2 and TRBJ2-5 was observed in persistent disease, whereas TRBV20-1 and TRBJ2-1 were favored in newly diagnosed disease. Persistent patients shared more public clonotypes among themselves (over 2,500) than newly diagnosed patients did (over 950). Persistent Graves' disease patients showed lower TCR Shannon entropy and fewer highly expanded clones than newly diagnosed patients, suggesting clonal expansion.

The sample's time point label, in plain terms: newly diagnosed GD, antithyroid drugs for less than 3 months. For both TCR sequencing and RNA sequencing, RNA was extracted from PBMCs using TRIzol. The diagnosis of Graves' disease was made according to American Thyroid Association guidelines. Recruitment of patients was carried out at an endocrinology department in Xi'an, China. From each patient, roughly 9 milliliters of peripheral blood was collected into an EDTA anticoagulant tube. PBMCs were isolated by Ficoll Paque Plus density gradient separation without further T cell sorting. RNA quality was checked with an Agilent 2100 Bioanalyzer and agarose gel, and concentration with a NanoDrop 2000. The CDR3 starts with the cysteine, ends with the phenylalanine, and has 14 residues. The sequence is cut down to CDR3 DNA, 42 bases in frame from base 1. In the germline V gene, CDR1 corresponds to SQVTM and CDR2 to ANQGSEA. V gives up 4 bases and J gives up 3 bases, and the segment between their germline ends measures 16 bases.

There are a few counts of this clonotype. Its antigen is not yet known. One base away there is no much larger clone; base qualities are not given. Libraries were constructed by multiplex PCR. The reads were generated on an Illumina HiSeq 4000. iRepertoire HTBI primers and Arm-PCR amplification of CDR3 regions were used to construct TCR beta libraries. PCR products were gel purified before sequencing. The authors' analysis ran thus. A total of fewer than 80 TRBV and 14 TRBJ segments were identified across samples and were used for gene usage analysis of CDR3 amino acid clonotypes. COPE and FqMerger were used to merge filtered high-quality paired reads into contigs. BLAST was used to align contigs to IMGT TRBV, TRBD and TRBJ reference genes, and CDR3 was defined according to IMGT. Clonotypes above 0.1% frequency were classified as highly expanded clones. Shannon entropy served as the measure of repertoire diversity, while the Gini coefficient captured V-J evenness. Clonotypes shared by more than one individual were considered public. TCRdb's own reprocessing of the public reads used fastp at Q25 and MiXCR and kept productive beta chains. Every entry covers one CDR3 protein and lists the most common genes and DNA from its rows. These V and J calls derive from TCRdb rather than the authors' analysis. The sample data list 600,000 to 650,000 distinct CDR3 sequences, and roughly 15% of these were observed just once. 15% to 20% of the sample rests with the top ten.

The sample also formed part of further work on T cells in Graves' hyperthyroidism and ophthalmopathy. The other study reports the following: Stable Graves' hyperthyroidism was defined as the absence of progression to ophthalmopathy over 18 months of follow-up. The hyperthyroidism patients were between 18 and 65 years old and newly diagnosed, with a disease duration of less than 2 months. Any patient with an uncontrolled infection, another autoimmune disease, pregnancy or lactation was excluded. Clinical symptoms, serum thyroxine and TRAb, thyroid ultrasound, and orbital computed tomography formed the basis for the diagnoses. A first-round RT-PCR of the TCR CDR3 used the HTBI primer set with the Qiagen OneStep RT-PCR kit. Most expanded thyroid clonotypes (frequency above 0.001) were also detected in blood, suggesting blood repertoires may reflect thyroid immune responses. A 13 V-J signature model separated ophthalmopathy from stable hyperthyroidism, with roughly 88% sensitivity and 81.08% specificity in cross-validation and 80%/75% in testing. In validation, the model predicted progression to ophthalmopathy a median of about 6 months before onset, with roughly 68% sensitivity and roughly 77% specificity. TCR V-J signatures able to tell the groups apart were searched for in a discovery cohort of around 95 patients, of whom 43 had Graves' ophthalmopathy and more than 55 had stable Graves' hyperthyroidism. Whether ophthalmopathy could be predicted prospectively was tested in an independent validation cohort made up of 18 to 20 hyperthyroidism patients plus 17 patients who later progressed to ophthalmopathy. For training and testing, the 100 or so patients in the discovery cohort were randomly divided in a 7:3 ratio. In several Graves' hyperthyroidism patients, the study also compared T-cell repertoires from thyroid tissue with T-cell repertoires from blood. Once sampling was done, hyperthyroidism patients were given methimazole at a starting dose of 30 mg daily, whereas ophthalmopathy patients were given high-dose intravenous methylprednisolone. A second multiplex PCR round built the libraries, followed by size selection and purification. The libraries were sequenced on an Illumina HiSeq2000 using paired-end 100 bp reads. SOAPnuke was used to process the raw data, with reads discarded if the reads contained adapters or uncalled bases, had a mean Phred below 15, or lacked an exact constant-primer or identifier match. High-quality paired reads were merged with COPE v1.2.5, and unique nucleotide sequences were defined as clonotypes. Clonotypes were aligned to IMGT TRBV, TRBD and TRBJ reference segments using MiTCR v1.1. Analysis was restricted to V-J combinations with a frequency above 0.0001, which covered over 98% of repertoires. A TCS score was defined as the ratio between F50 (clonal expansion) and ExV (chaos), using BLOSUM62-based TCRdist between CDR3 peptides within each V-J. Welch's t-statistics and random forest reduced several hundred V-J features to roughly 13, which were used in a naive Bayes classifier (R e1071). No statistical method was used to set the sample size in advance, and investigators knew the group allocation. The paper reports TCR Vbeta CDR3 sequencing of approximately 140 peripheral blood samples: around 45 ophthalmopathy, some 80 hyperthyroidism and approximately 17 progressor patients.

Here the chain combines TRBV29-1 and TRBJ2-7, with no D gene named confidently. The receptor comes from a woman younger than 45 with Graves disease. Donor details come from another sample of the same person, matched by shared clones. The sample consisted of peripheral blood mononuclear cells (PBMCs), taken at new diagnosis, from a patient treated with antithyroid drugs. The CDR3 is CSVVIQISDYEQYF. In nucleotide form, the sequence is TGCAGCGTTGTCATACAGATCAGCGACTACGAGCAGTACTTC.